This T cell receptor (beta chain) comes out of a study of post-analysis software for immune sequencing data. Study information: Both relapsing-remitting and secondary progressive multiple sclerosis featured among the disease courses, as did progressive-relapsing multiple sclerosis.

There are 16 residues in the CDR3. The J segment lost 2 bases and the V segment lost 3 bases, leaving 7 bases of the junction unmatched. Germline lookup yields CDR1 ENHRY and CDR2 SYGVKD. Study-wide results and caveats: F measure showed strong co-clustering of same-batch samples. Controls had significantly higher normalized Chao1 diversity than multiple sclerosis patients. About five TRBV segments appeared more often in patients than in controls, and TRBV5-6, TRBV5-1 and TRBV20-1 were among these.

The authors incorporated unique molecular identifiers into the TCR beta cDNA libraries. MiXCR, run by TCRdb on the PCR reads, gives a single entry per CDR3 protein. This table holds 700,000 to 900,000 distinct CDR3 sequences, around 42% found once. A note on this clonotype: Its specificity is unknown.

V gene TRBV10-3 combines with J gene TRBJ2-1; 7 bases fit TRBD2. The TCR comes from a girl aged 5 to 17 with multiple sclerosis. Source material: blood. This CDR3 reads CAISEYSGATYNEQFF. CDR3 bases: TGTGCCATCAGTGAATACAGCGGGGCTACCTACAATGAGCAGTTCTTC.